The rows below give T cell receptor beta chains drawn from one sample of a study of beta chain features in type 1 diabetes. TCRdb keeps only in-frame clones here, not all; method: immunoSEQ multiplex PCR. The profile shows under 850,000 clones, 13% of them singletons. Source material: naive CD4+ T cells from blood. All receptors come from a young man with type 1 diabetes. CDR3s include the opening cysteine and the closing phenylalanine or tryptophan. D genes are given only for firm matches. Expanded clones get a size class; other rows say once, few or many, or leave the size out.

clone_size d_call j_call v_call cdr3_nt cdr3_aa
few TRBD1 TRBJ1-3 TRBV14 TGTGCCAGCAGCCCGGACAGGGGATCGTATCGCTCTGGAAACACCATATATTTT CASSPDRGSYRSGNTIYF
- - TRBJ1-5 TRBV12-5 TGTGCTAGTGGTTTGGGACAGGCTGGGATCCAGCATTTT CASGLGQAGIQHF
- TRBD2 TRBJ2-5 TRBV6-5 TGTGCCAGCAGGCGGGGGGGCTTCCAAGAGACCCAGTACTTC CASRRGGFQETQYF
few - TRBJ2-7 TRBV10-2 TGCGCCAGCAGTGACCGCTACGAGCAGTACTTC CASSDRYEQYF
- TRBD1 TRBJ1-2 TRBV19 TGTGCCACATCGACAGGGGCCGGCTATGGCTACACCTTC CATSTGAGYGYTF
few - TRBJ1-2 TRBV30 TGTGCCTGGAGTGGTGAGTCCCTCTACACCTTC CAWSGESLYTF
- TRBD2 TRBJ2-5 TRBV25-1 TGTGCCAGCAACCAAGGGACTAGCGGGGTGCTTGAGACCCAGTACTTC CASNQGTSGVLETQYF
few - TRBJ2-5 TRBV10-3 TGTGCCATCAAGCAGAGGGAGCAAGAGACCCAGTACTTC CAIKQREQETQYF
- - TRBJ2-7 TRBV11-2 TGTGCCAGCAGCTTATCAGAGGGGTCCTACGAGCAGTACTTC CASSLSEGSYEQYF
- - TRBJ2-3 TRBV5-6 TGTGCCAGCAGCTTGGGGGCTCCCGATACGCAGTATTTT CASSLGAPDTQYF
- TRBD2 TRBJ2-3 TRBV30 TGTGCCGGGACCCAGCGGGGGGGCGAGGATACGCAGTATTTT CAGTQRGGEDTQYF
- - TRBJ2-1 TRBV7-2 TGTGCCAGCGCCCCCCGAAAGGAGCCATACAATGAGCAGTTCTTC CASAPRKEPYNEQFF
few - TRBJ2-5 TRBV14 TGTGCCCTCCACCAGGGGACGTGGCGAGAGACCCAGTACTTC CALHQGTWRETQYF
few TRBD1 TRBJ1-1 TRBV9 TGTGCCAGCAGCGTCCTACAGGGGGTCGACACTGAAGCTTTCTTT CASSVLQGVDTEAFF
- - TRBJ1-3 TRBV30 TGTGCCTGGGGAGGACTCATAAACACCATATATTTT CAWGGLINTIYF
- TRBD2 TRBJ2-1 TRBV7-2 TGTGCCAGCAGCTTATCTTCGGGGGGCTCCTACAATGAGCAGTTCTTC CASSLSSGGSYNEQFF
- - TRBJ1-4 TRBV25-1 TGTGCCAGCAGCTTAGGGCAGGGGAGTGAAAAACTGTTTTTT CASSLGQGSEKLFF
few - TRBJ2-2 TRBV18 TGTGCCAGCTCACCAGGGTCCGGGGAGCTGTTTTTT CASSPGSGELFF
few - TRBJ2-3 TRBV9 TGTGCCAGCAGCTCCCGGAACCAGCTTAGCACAGATACGCAGTATTTT CASSSRNQLSTDTQYF
few - TRBJ1-2 TRBV20-1 TGCAGTGCTAGAGTTGGTTATGGCTACACCTTC CSARVGYGYTF
- - TRBJ1-2 TRBV10-3 TGTGCCTCCCAGGGGAACTATGGCTACACCTTC CASQGNYGYTF
few TRBD1 TRBJ1-1 TRBV10-3 TGTGCCATCAGTGATGGGGGAGACAGGGGTGGCACTGAAGCTTTCTTT CAISDGGDRGGTEAFF
- - TRBJ1-1 TRBV12-5 TGTGCTAGTGGTTTTAAACAGGGAGTTTGGACTGAAGCTTTCTTT CASGFKQGVWTEAFF
- - TRBJ2-3 TRBV11-3 TGTGCCAGCAGCTTAGGCCTAGCCCCGTTTTCTGATGATACGCAGTATTTT CASSLGLAPFSDDTQYF
few - TRBJ1-6 TRBV27 TGTGCCAGCAGTTGGGGGCAGGATAATTCACCCCTCCACTTT CASSWGQDNSPLHF
- - TRBJ1-1 TRBV2 TGTGCCAGCAGTGAACTCGAATACGGGGCTGAAGCTTTCTTT CASSELEYGAEAFF
- - TRBJ2-7 TRBV2 TGTGCCAGCACCCCCTACATCTCCTACGAGCAGTACTTC CASTPYISYEQYF
- - TRBJ2-7 TRBV9 TGTGCCAGCAGCCGAGAAGTACCCTACGAGCAGTACTTC CASSREVPYEQYF
few - TRBJ2-7 TRBV27 TGTGCCAGCAGTTTAAACGGACAGCGGGCGCACGAGCAGTACTTC CASSLNGQRAHEQYF
once TRBD2 TRBJ2-5 TRBV30 TGTGCCTGGAGTGTAATCCTAGCGGGGTTATTTGGGGAAGAGACCCAGTACTTC CAWSVILAGLFGEETQYF
- - TRBJ2-7 TRBV19 TGTGCCAGTAGTATGGACAGAGCCTACGAGCAGTACTTC CASSMDRAYEQYF
- - TRBJ1-2 TRBV14 TGTGCCAGCAGCCAATTTGGGTATGGCTACACCTTC CASSQFGYGYTF
- TRBD1 TRBJ1-4 TRBV29-1 TGCAGCGTTGAGCTTGGGACAGGGGGTGCAGGAAAACTGTTTTTT CSVELGTGGAGKLFF
- - TRBJ2-3 TRBV10-3 TGTGCCGTGGGACTTTCCTATAGCACAGATACGCAGTATTTT CAVGLSYSTDTQYF
few TRBD1 TRBJ2-2 TRBV2 TGTGCCAGCAGCGCACAGGGGACCGGGGAGCTGTTTTTT CASSAQGTGELFF
- - TRBJ2-3 TRBV28 TGTGCCAGCAGTTCCCACAGGGACTACACAGATACGCAGTATTTT CASSSHRDYTDTQYF
few - TRBJ1-4 TRBV7-9 TGTGCCAGCAGCTGGGACATCTCAACTAATGAAAAACTGTTTTTT CASSWDISTNEKLFF
- - TRBJ2-7 TRBV18 TGTGCCAGCTCCCCGGGACAACCCTCCGAGCAGTACTTC CASSPGQPSEQYF
once TRBD1 TRBJ2-7 TRBV2 TGTGCCAGCAGTGAAGCTGGGACAGGGTCCGACGAGCAGTACTTC CASSEAGTGSDEQYF
few TRBD1 TRBJ2-1 TRBV27 TGTGCCAGCAGTTTTTCCAGGGGGCTGAACTACAATGAGCAGTTCTTC CASSFSRGLNYNEQFF
- TRBD1 TRBJ1-1 TRBV6-6 TGTGCCAGCATTAAAGGGACAGGGACCACTGAAGCTTTCTTT CASIKGTGTTEAFF
- TRBD1 TRBJ2-3 TRBV10-2 TGCGCCAGCAGGGACAGGGGCGGAGGGGATACGCAGTATTTT CASRDRGGGDTQYF
- TRBD1 TRBJ1-1 TRBV10-3 TGTGCCATCAGTGAGATTACAGGGGACGCGGGAACTGAAGCTTTCTTT CAISEITGDAGTEAFF
few - TRBJ1-2 TRBV4-1 TGCGCCAGCAGCCGGGAACCCGGGGGCGGCTATGGCTACACCTTC CASSREPGGGYGYTF
- - TRBJ1-2 TRBV5-1 TGCGCCAGCAGCCGCGGACACCTCAGCCCTCCTAACTATGGCTACACCTTC CASSRGHLSPPNYGYTF
few - TRBJ1-4 TRBV7-9 TGTGCCAGCAGCGGTCTGACAGCAACTAATGAAAAACTGTTTTTT CASSGLTATNEKLFF
few - TRBJ2-2 TRBV7-2 TGTGCCAGCAGCTCCTACACCGGGGAGCTGTTTTTT CASSSYTGELFF
- - TRBJ2-3 TRBV28 TGTGCCAGCGGGGAGAGGGTGGAAGATACGCAGTATTTT CASGERVEDTQYF
- - TRBJ2-3 TRBV5-1 TGCGCCAGCAGCTTGGGCGGGGTCCAAACAGATACGCAGTATTTT CASSLGGVQTDTQYF
- - TRBJ2-2 TRBV7-2 TGTGCCAGCAGCTTATTTTACGCCGGGGAGCTGTTTTTT CASSLFYAGELFF
- TRBD1 TRBJ1-2 TRBV29-1 TGCAGCGTCAACCAGGGGGGTTACTATGGCTACACCTTC CSVNQGGYYGYTF
few - TRBJ1-3 TRBV6-5 TGTGCCAGCAGTTACTCGGCCGGTAGTGGAAACACCATATATTTT CASSYSAGSGNTIYF
- - TRBJ1-5 TRBV2 TGTGCCAGCGGCCAGACAGAGCCCCAGCATTTT CASGQTEPQHF
- - TRBJ1-5 TRBV30 TGTGCCTGGAGTGTACTCGGGCCGGTGGGCAATCAGCCCCAGCATTTT CAWSVLGPVGNQPQHF
- - TRBJ2-7 TRBV7-9 TGTGCCAGCAGCTTAGCGGTCGAGCAGTACTTC CASSLAVEQYF
- TRBD1 TRBJ2-5 TRBV18 TGTGCCAGCTCACCAAATCGACAGGGATTCTCGGGGGAGACCCAGTACTTC CASSPNRQGFSGETQYF